The rows below give T cell receptor beta chains drawn from one sample of a study of graft-versus-host responses after intestinal transplantation. These receptors' antigens are unknown. Assay used: immunoSEQ multiplex PCR; TCRdb lists only in-frame clones, some missing. The table lists roughly 130,000 clones, about nine tenths of them singletons. The source was unstimulated CD4+ T cells sorted from spleen or lymph node cells, collected before intestinal transplant. The origin of the receptors is a human donor who received an intestinal transplant. Both conserved end residues are part of each CDR3. Fields, in order: V gene, clone size, D gene, J gene, CDR3 length, CDR3 DNA, CDR3 protein. D genes are given only for firm matches. Rows may omit the clone size; those that give it use once, few, many or a size class.

v_call: TRBV23-1
clone_size: -
d_call: TRBD1
j_call: TRBJ2-7
cdr3_length: 16
cdr3_nt: TGCGCCAGCAGTCACCGGACAGGGGAAGGCTCCTACGAGCAGTACTTC
cdr3_aa: CASSHRTGEGSYEQYF

v_call: TRBV6-1
clone_size: -
d_call: -
j_call: TRBJ1-1
cdr3_length: 13
cdr3_nt: TGTGCCAGCAGTTCCGTCTCTGGCACTGAAGCTTTCTTT
cdr3_aa: CASSSVSGTEAFF

v_call: TRBV6-5
clone_size: -
d_call: TRBD1
j_call: TRBJ1-1
cdr3_length: 16
cdr3_nt: TGTGCCAGCAGTTACGAGAGGACAGGGTTGAACACTGAAGCTTTCTTT
cdr3_aa: CASSYERTGLNTEAFF

v_call: TRBV5-8
clone_size: -
d_call: TRBD1
j_call: TRBJ1-2
cdr3_length: 14
cdr3_nt: TGTGCCAGCAGAAAGGACAGGGCTAACTATGGCTACACCTTC
cdr3_aa: CASRKDRANYGYTF

v_call: TRBV10-3
clone_size: -
d_call: -
j_call: TRBJ2-7
cdr3_length: 13
cdr3_nt: TGTGCCATCAACCAGGGGGGCCCCTACGAGCAGTACTTC
cdr3_aa: CAINQGGPYEQYF

v_call: TRBV28
clone_size: -
d_call: -
j_call: TRBJ1-3
cdr3_length: 14
cdr3_nt: TGTGCCAGCAGTTTACGGTACTCTGGAAACACCATATATTTT
cdr3_aa: CASSLRYSGNTIYF

v_call: TRBV5-6
clone_size: -
d_call: TRBD2
j_call: TRBJ2-1
cdr3_length: 17
cdr3_nt: TGTGCCAGCAGCTTGATCAGAGGCGGGAGCTCCTACAATGAGCAGTTCTTC
cdr3_aa: CASSLIRGGSSYNEQFF

v_call: TRBV5-1
clone_size: -
d_call: TRBD1
j_call: TRBJ1-1
cdr3_length: 13
cdr3_nt: TGCGCCAGCAGCCTGGGACAGGGTGATGAAGCTTTCTTT
cdr3_aa: CASSLGQGDEAFF

v_call: TRBV10-3
clone_size: -
d_call: TRBD1
j_call: TRBJ2-7
cdr3_length: 14
cdr3_nt: TGTGCCATCAGTGGGGACAGGGAGGCCTACGAGCAGTACTTC
cdr3_aa: CAISGDREAYEQYF

v_call: TRBV23-1
clone_size: -
d_call: -
j_call: TRBJ2-7
cdr3_length: 15
cdr3_nt: TGCGCCAGCAGTCAACATTCGGCCCCAACTACGAGGGAGTACTTC
cdr3_aa: CASSQHSAPTTREYF

v_call: TRBV5-8
clone_size: -
d_call: -
j_call: TRBJ1-2
cdr3_length: 14
cdr3_nt: TGTGCCAGCAGCTTGAGGGACTTCATATATGGCTACACCTTC
cdr3_aa: CASSLRDFIYGYTF

v_call: TRBV5-1
clone_size: -
d_call: TRBD2
j_call: TRBJ2-7
cdr3_length: 15
cdr3_nt: TGCGCCAGCAGCTTGGGTTCGGGACTAGCGAGCCTTCAGTACTTC
cdr3_aa: CASSLGSGLASLQYF

v_call: TRBV28
clone_size: -
d_call: -
j_call: TRBJ1-1
cdr3_length: 15
cdr3_nt: TGTGCCAGCAGTCCCCAAGGGATCTCCACCGAATTTAGGCTCTTT
cdr3_aa: CASSPQGISTEFRLF

v_call: TRBV14
clone_size: -
d_call: -
j_call: TRBJ1-3
cdr3_length: 11
cdr3_nt: TGTGCCAGCAGCATTGGAAACACCATATATTTT
cdr3_aa: CASSIGNTIYF

v_call: TRBV9
clone_size: -
d_call: -
j_call: TRBJ2-3
cdr3_length: 12
cdr3_nt: TGTGCCAGCAGCGCCCCTCAAGATACGCAGTATTTT
cdr3_aa: CASSAPQDTQYF

v_call: TRBV19
clone_size: few
d_call: -
j_call: TRBJ1-2
cdr3_length: 16
cdr3_nt: TGTGCCAGTAGTATAGAGTCCAGGAGTACTAACTATGGCTACACCTTC
cdr3_aa: CASSIESRSTNYGYTF

v_call: TRBV7-9
clone_size: -
d_call: TRBD2
j_call: TRBJ2-7
cdr3_length: 15
cdr3_nt: TGTGCCAGCAGCCTAGGTAGGGGAGGGATCTACGAGCAGTACTTC
cdr3_aa: CASSLGRGGIYEQYF

v_call: TRBV4-3
clone_size: -
d_call: TRBD2
j_call: TRBJ2-3
cdr3_length: 16
cdr3_nt: TGCGCCAGCAGCCAATCGGCGACTAGCGCCACAGATACGCAGTATTTT
cdr3_aa: CASSQSATSATDTQYF

v_call: TRBV20-1
clone_size: -
d_call: -
j_call: TRBJ1-6
cdr3_length: 11
cdr3_nt: TGCAGTGCTAGGATTGATTCACCCCTCCACTTT
cdr3_aa: CSARIDSPLHF

v_call: TRBV6-6
clone_size: -
d_call: -
j_call: TRBJ2-7
cdr3_length: 14
cdr3_nt: TGTGCCAGCAGTTATCTGCAGGACTTCTACGAGCAGTACTTC
cdr3_aa: CASSYLQDFYEQYF

v_call: TRBV5-6
clone_size: -
d_call: TRBD1
j_call: TRBJ1-2
cdr3_length: 17
cdr3_nt: TGTGCCAGCAGCTCCGACAGGGGGCGATTGGCTGGCTATGGCTACACCTTC
cdr3_aa: CASSSDRGRLAGYGYTF

v_call: TRBV6-1
clone_size: -
d_call: TRBD2
j_call: TRBJ2-4
cdr3_length: 15
cdr3_nt: TGTGCCGTGGCCAAGACTAGCGGGAGTGTGGACATTCAGTACTTC
cdr3_aa: CAVAKTSGSVDIQYF

v_call: TRBV6-5
clone_size: -
d_call: TRBD2
j_call: TRBJ2-1
cdr3_length: 16
cdr3_nt: TGTGCCAGCAGTTACATCGGCGGGAGGGCCTTAAATGAGCAGTTCTTC
cdr3_aa: CASSYIGGRALNEQFF

v_call: TRBV7-2
clone_size: -
d_call: TRBD1
j_call: TRBJ2-3
cdr3_length: 16
cdr3_nt: TGTGCCAGCAGCTTGGGACAGGGGGCGCTAATAGATACGCAGTATTTT
cdr3_aa: CASSLGQGALIDTQYF

v_call: TRBV7-9
clone_size: -
d_call: TRBD1
j_call: TRBJ2-5
cdr3_length: 14
cdr3_nt: TGTGCCAGCAGCTCCGGACAGGTCCTAGAGACCCAGTACTTC
cdr3_aa: CASSSGQVLETQYF

v_call: TRBV7-2
clone_size: -
d_call: -
j_call: TRBJ1-2
cdr3_length: 12
cdr3_nt: TGTGCCAGCAGCAATGGACTGTATGGCTACACCTTC
cdr3_aa: CASSNGLYGYTF

v_call: TRBV11-2
clone_size: -
d_call: -
j_call: TRBJ2-1
cdr3_length: 17
cdr3_nt: TGTGCCAGCAGCTTGAGCAGGCTCCCTTTCTCCTACAATGAGCAGTTCTTC
cdr3_aa: CASSLSRLPFSYNEQFF

v_call: TRBV5-1
clone_size: -
d_call: TRBD1
j_call: TRBJ1-1
cdr3_length: 12
cdr3_nt: TGCGCCAGCACCGGACAGGGGCTAGGAGCTTTCTTT
cdr3_aa: CASTGQGLGAFF

v_call: TRBV11-2
clone_size: -
d_call: -
j_call: TRBJ2-1
cdr3_length: 13
cdr3_nt: TGTGCCAGCAGCTTGCAAGGGCTCAATGAGCAGTTCTTC
cdr3_aa: CASSLQGLNEQFF

v_call: TRBV15
clone_size: once
d_call: TRBD1
j_call: TRBJ2-5
cdr3_length: 15
cdr3_nt: TGTGCCACCAGCAGAGCTCCGGGACAGCAAGAGACCCAGTACTTC
cdr3_aa: CATSRAPGQQETQYF

v_call: TRBV7-6
clone_size: -
d_call: TRBD2
j_call: TRBJ2-3
cdr3_length: 16
cdr3_nt: TGTGCCAGCAGCCGTGCCGGGACTACAAGCACAGATACGCAGTATTTT
cdr3_aa: CASSRAGTTSTDTQYF

v_call: TRBV18
clone_size: -
d_call: -
j_call: TRBJ2-5
cdr3_length: 15
cdr3_nt: TGTGCCAGCTCACCACCTAGCAGAGGGAAAGAGACCCAGTACTTC
cdr3_aa: CASSPPSRGKETQYF

v_call: TRBV28
clone_size: -
d_call: TRBD2
j_call: TRBJ2-7
cdr3_length: 17
cdr3_nt: TGTGCCAGCAGTTTAGGGAGGGTGGAAATTGGATCCTACGAGCAGTACTTC
cdr3_aa: CASSLGRVEIGSYEQYF

v_call: TRBV9
clone_size: once
d_call: TRBD2
j_call: TRBJ2-7
cdr3_length: 16
cdr3_nt: TGTGCCAGCAGCGTAAGGGGGGGACTAGGAGACAACGAGCAGTACTTC
cdr3_aa: CASSVRGGLGDNEQYF

v_call: TRBV14
clone_size: -
d_call: -
j_call: TRBJ1-2
cdr3_length: 13
cdr3_nt: TGTGCCAGCAGCCAAGTGCAGGGTGCTGGCTACACCTTC
cdr3_aa: CASSQVQGAGYTF

v_call: TRBV6-5
clone_size: -
d_call: TRBD2
j_call: TRBJ2-7
cdr3_length: 13
cdr3_nt: TGTGCCAGTCGTAGCGGGAGGCCCTACGAGCAGTACTTC
cdr3_aa: CASRSGRPYEQYF

v_call: TRBV2
clone_size: -
d_call: TRBD2
j_call: TRBJ2-1
cdr3_length: 14
cdr3_nt: TGTGCCAGCAGACGGGGACTAGCGGACAATGAGCAGTTCTTC
cdr3_aa: CASRRGLADNEQFF

v_call: TRBV7-6
clone_size: -
d_call: -
j_call: TRBJ2-5
cdr3_length: 12
cdr3_nt: TGTGCCAGCAGCCACACCCAAGAGACCCAGTACTTC
cdr3_aa: CASSHTQETQYF

v_call: TRBV6-1
clone_size: -
d_call: -
j_call: TRBJ1-1
cdr3_length: 15
cdr3_nt: TGTGCCAGCAGCGCAGTACAGGGCCCTCAGACTGAAGCTTTCTTT
cdr3_aa: CASSAVQGPQTEAFF

v_call: TRBV28
clone_size: -
d_call: TRBD2
j_call: TRBJ2-7
cdr3_length: 15
cdr3_nt: TGTGCCAGCAGCACTGGACTAGCGGGAGCCTACGAGCAGTACTTC
cdr3_aa: CASSTGLAGAYEQYF

v_call: TRBV9
clone_size: once
d_call: TRBD2
j_call: TRBJ2-7
cdr3_length: 14
cdr3_nt: TGTGCCAGCAGCGTAGGGGGGGGACCCTCCGAGCAGTACTTC
cdr3_aa: CASSVGGGPSEQYF

v_call: TRBV30
clone_size: -
d_call: TRBD1
j_call: TRBJ1-2
cdr3_length: 16
cdr3_nt: TGTGCCTGGAGCCCCGGGACAGGGAGATCCAACTATGGCTACACCTTC
cdr3_aa: CAWSPGTGRSNYGYTF